This TCR beta chain was recorded in a study of human T cells and chemical hapten exposure. Turning to the study itself: On around 2 cm by around 2 cm of upper inner arm skin, sensitization was performed with 2% DPC. Reading of the patch tests, which applied 0.01% DPC to the upper back, occurred at 6 days. Study-wide results and limits: With alopecia, donors may have immune responses unlike healthy people's.

CDR1 is SGDLS, CDR2 YYNGEE, per germline. The CDR3 has 13 amino acids. The V and J ends lost 3 bases and 2 bases respectively, with 7 bases between them. Time point noted: patch test 3, about 24 weeks after DPC sensitization. Treatment given: therapeutic diphenylcyclopropenone sensitization with weekly scalp DPC. Within the library, unique molecular identifiers were attached to each individual cDNA molecule. TCRdb ran MiXCR on the RACE reads and lists one entry per CDR3 protein. This table holds about 190,000 distinct CDR3 sequences, around 25% found once. Concerning this clonotype itself: Antigen unknown.

The rearrangement links TRBV9 to TRBJ2-3; D is uncertain. The starting material was whole blood, obtained in connection with sensitization to the hapten diphenylcyclopropenone (DPC). The TCR originated in a woman aged 40 to 55 with alopecia areata. Some clones in this sample may be carry-over from other donors' samples. Here the CDR3 reads CASSEGHTDTQYF. Here the CDR3 DNA reads TGTGCCAGCAGCGAGGGCCACACAGATACGCAGTATTTT.